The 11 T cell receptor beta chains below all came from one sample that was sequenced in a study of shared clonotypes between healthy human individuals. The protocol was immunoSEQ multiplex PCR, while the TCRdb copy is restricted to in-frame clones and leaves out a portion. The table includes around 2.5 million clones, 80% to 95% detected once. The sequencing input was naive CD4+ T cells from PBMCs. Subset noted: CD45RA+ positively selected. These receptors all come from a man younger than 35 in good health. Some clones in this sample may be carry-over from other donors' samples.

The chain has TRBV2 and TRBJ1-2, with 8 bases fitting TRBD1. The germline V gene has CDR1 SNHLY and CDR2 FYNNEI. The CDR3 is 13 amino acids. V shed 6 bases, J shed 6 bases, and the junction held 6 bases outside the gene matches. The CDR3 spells CASRQGDPNGYTF. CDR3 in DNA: TGTGCCAGCAGACAGGGGGACCCAAATGGCTACACCTTC. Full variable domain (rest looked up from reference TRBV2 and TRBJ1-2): EPEVTQTPSHQVTQMGQEVILRCVPISNHLYFYWYRQILGQKVEFLVSFYNNEISEKSEIFDDQFSVERPDGSNFTLKIRSTKLEDSAMYFCASRQGDPNGYTFGSGTRLTVV.

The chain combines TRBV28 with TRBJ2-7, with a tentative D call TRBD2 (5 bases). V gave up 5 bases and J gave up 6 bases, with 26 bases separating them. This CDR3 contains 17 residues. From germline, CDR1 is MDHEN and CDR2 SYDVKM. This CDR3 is CASSRSGFEGRRAEQYF. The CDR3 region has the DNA TGTGCCAGCAGTCGCTCGGGATTTGAGGGAAGAAGGGCCGAGCAGTACTTC.

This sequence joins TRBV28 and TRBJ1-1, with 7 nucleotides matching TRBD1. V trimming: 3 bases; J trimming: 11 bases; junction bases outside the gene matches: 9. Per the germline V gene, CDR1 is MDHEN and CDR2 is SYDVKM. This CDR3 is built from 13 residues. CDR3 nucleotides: TGTGCCAGCAGTTTGGGGCAGCCAGGGGGGGCTTTCTTT. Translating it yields CASSLGQPGGAFF.

CDR3 sequence (DNA): TGCGCCAGCAGCTTGGGTGACTACTCAAAGTCGGAGACCCAGTACTTC. Residues: CASSLGDYSKSETQYF. The chain employs TRBV5-1 and TRBJ2-5; D might be TRBD2 (5 bases). V gave up 0 bases and J gave up 5 bases, with 17 bases separating them. The germline V gene encodes CDR1 SGHRS and CDR2 YFSETQ. CDR3 size: 16 residues.

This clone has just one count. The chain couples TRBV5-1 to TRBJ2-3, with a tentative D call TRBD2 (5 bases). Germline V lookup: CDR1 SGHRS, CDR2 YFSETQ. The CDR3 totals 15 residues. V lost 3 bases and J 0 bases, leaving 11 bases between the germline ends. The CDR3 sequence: CASSSLLGSTDTQYF. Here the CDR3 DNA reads TGCGCCAGCAGCTCATTACTAGGGAGCACAGATACGCAGTATTTT.

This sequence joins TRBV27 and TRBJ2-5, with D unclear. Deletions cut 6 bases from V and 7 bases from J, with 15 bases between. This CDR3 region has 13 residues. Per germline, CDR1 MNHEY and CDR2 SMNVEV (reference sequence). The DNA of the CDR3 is TGTGCCAGCAGCCCCTCGGCGTGGGCGACCCAGTACTTC. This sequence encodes CASSPSAWATQYF.

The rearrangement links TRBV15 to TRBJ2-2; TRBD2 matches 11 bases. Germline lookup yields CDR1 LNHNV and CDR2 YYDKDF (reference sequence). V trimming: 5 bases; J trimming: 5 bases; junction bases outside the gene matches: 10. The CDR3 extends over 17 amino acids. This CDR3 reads CATSGGSSGRKTGELFF. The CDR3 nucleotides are TGTGCCACCAGCGGAGGATCTAGCGGGAGGAAGACCGGGGAGCTGTTTTTT.

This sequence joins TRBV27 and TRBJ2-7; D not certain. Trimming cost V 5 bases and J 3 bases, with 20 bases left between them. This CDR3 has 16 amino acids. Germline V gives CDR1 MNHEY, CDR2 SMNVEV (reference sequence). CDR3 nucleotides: TGTGCCAGCAGTCCTACACTGATCTCGTCACTCTACGAGCAGTACTTC. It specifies CASSPTLISSLYEQYF.

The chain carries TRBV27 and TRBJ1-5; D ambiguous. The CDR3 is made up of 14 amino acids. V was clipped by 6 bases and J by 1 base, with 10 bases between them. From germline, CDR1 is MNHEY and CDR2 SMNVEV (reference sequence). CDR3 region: CASRARGSNQPQHF. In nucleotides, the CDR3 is TGTGCCAGCAGGGCCAGAGGGAGCAATCAGCCCCAGCATTTT.

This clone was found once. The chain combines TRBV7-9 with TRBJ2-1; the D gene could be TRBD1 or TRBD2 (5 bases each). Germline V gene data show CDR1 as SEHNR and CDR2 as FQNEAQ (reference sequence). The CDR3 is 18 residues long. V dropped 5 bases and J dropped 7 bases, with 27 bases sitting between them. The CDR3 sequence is CASSRPPSAGTMSNEQFF. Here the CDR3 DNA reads TGTGCCAGCAGCCGACCTCCGTCGGCAGGGACGATGAGTAATGAGCAGTTCTTC.

The CDR3 loop is CASSSRGGSSYNEQFF. The CDR3 DNA is TGTGCCAGCAGCTCCCGTGGGGGGAGCTCCTACAATGAGCAGTTCTTC. This chain uses TRBV5-4 with TRBJ2-1; tentative D call: TRBD2 (6 bases). V was cut by 3 bases and J by 0 bases, with 13 bases left in between. The germline V gene has CDR1 SGHNT and CDR2 YYREEE (reference sequence). This CDR3 has 16 residues.